This T cell receptor (beta chain) was recorded in a study of PD-L1 blockade in urothelial cancer. The overall study: From 2014, patients received atezolizumab, given as 1,200 mg intravenously every 3 weeks. After treatment start, blood was analyzed at 3 weeks (second dose) and at 6 weeks.

Generated by immunoSEQ multiplex PCR, the TCRdb table keeps only in-frame clones and is missing some. The sample has 70,000 to 85,000 clones, around four fifths seen once. The patients had locally advanced or metastatic urothelial carcinoma. The material sequenced was PBMCs, taken around atezolizumab (anti-PD-L1) treatment. The sequence came from a man between 65 and 79 years old with urothelial cancer.

CDR3 sequence (DNA): TGTGCCAGCAGTGAAGACAGGGGGGAGACCCAGTACTTC. Translated: CASSEDRGETQYF. The rearrangement joins TRBV6-1 to TRBJ2-5; the match to TRBD1 covers 8 bases. The CDR3 is 13 amino acids. CDR1 and CDR2 (germline): MNHNS, SASEGT. J was trimmed by 5 bases and V by 1 base; bases with no gene match: 0.